This TCR beta chain was documented in a study of T cells after yellow fever vaccination. General study findings and limits: Although the secondary response was weaker, it peaked faster, at day 5 versus 15. Post-booster repertoires again held most primary-vaccination clones (approximately 96% CD4, roughly 89% CD8).

Many counts were recorded for this clonotype. Its antigen is not known. Germline loops: CDR1 SGHVS, CDR2 FNYEAQ. The CDR3 runs 16 residues. The V and J ends lost 1 base and 1 base, in that order; junction bases with no gene match: 4. TCRdb used MiXCR to reprocess the 5' RACE reads, holding one entry per CDR3 protein. Of under 95,000 distinct CDR3 sequences in the sample, around 7.1% were seen once. The gene calls are TRBV7-6 and TRBJ2-3; 8 nucleotides agree with TRBD1. The sample was CD8+ T cells sorted from PBMCs, taken 10 days after the first yellow fever vaccination. This TCR came from a young man who received the YFV17D yellow fever vaccine. CDR3 coding DNA: TGTGCCAGCAGCTTAGAGGTGGACAGGGGCACAGATACGCAGTATTTT. It yields the protein CASSLEVDRGTDTQYF.